What follows are 2 T cell receptor beta chains derived from one specimen sequenced in a study of blood T cells in healthy people across ages. Alongside a J-beta primer mix, a sample-barcoded 5' primer served in a second PCR lasting about 7 to 11 cycles. TCRdb processed the 5' RACE reads anew with MiXCR; each CDR3 protein has one entry. The sample lists about 1.4 million distinct CDR3 sequences, approximately 59% occurring once. The sequenced sample consisted of blood. Receptors were obtained from a man younger than 30 in good health.

The chain uses TRBV3-1 and TRBJ1-1, with D hard to call. Trimming shortened V by 3 bases and J by 1 base, and 9 bases separated the two germline ends. This CDR3 comprises 14 residues. Germline lookup yields CDR1 LGHDT and CDR2 YNNKEL (reference sequence). The CDR3 DNA reads as TGTGCCAGCAGCCACTATGGGCAGAACACTGAAGCTTTCTTT. Translation gives CASSHYGQNTEAFF. Looking up the rest from reference TRBV3-1 and TRBJ1-1 gives the full variable domain: DTAVSQTPKYLVTQMGNDKSIKCEQNLGHDTMYWYKQDSKKFLKIMFSYNNKELIINETVPNRFSPKSPDKAHLNLHINSLELGDSAVYFCASSHYGQNTEAFFGQGTRLTVV.

Details on this clonotype: An end of the junction does not agree with germline; a read error may underlie this. The chain links TRBV13 to TRBJ2-3; the match to TRBD2 covers 8 bases. Germline assignment: CDR1 PRHDT and CDR2 FYEKMQ (reference sequence). The CDR3 extends over 16 amino acids. CDR3 region: CASSTLSGDYTDTRYF. DNA of the CDR3: TGTGCCAGCAGCACCCTTAGCGGGGACTACACAGATACGCGGTATTTT.